This TCR beta chain was found in a study of cytomegalovirus exposure and HLA in healthy donors. It was with 60 Vbeta and 13 Jbeta primers that the PCR ran. The data were produced by immunoSEQ multiplex PCR, yet TCRdb's version contains in-frame clones alone and is incomplete. Seen in this sample are some 150,000 clones; the ten most common clones hold roughly 0.83%. Specimen: PBMCs. The clonotype originates from a woman under 30 in good health and CMV-seropositive.

As DNA, the CDR3 is TGTGCCAGCAGTGAAGACAGGGTAGGTTACAATGAGCAGTTCTTC. Encoded protein: CASSEDRVGYNEQFF. The rearrangement uses TRBV6-1 and TRBJ2-1, with D possibly TRBD1 on 6 matching bases. The CDR3 sequence is 15 residues long. Trimming stripped 1 base from V and 4 bases from J, with 11 bases between. The germline gives CDR1 MNHNS, CDR2 SASEGT.